A single sample is the source of the 30 T cell receptor beta chains below, sequenced in a study of T cell responses to AZD1222 COVID-19 vaccine. TCRdb's copy holds only in-frame clones and misses some; the assay was immunoSEQ multiplex PCR. The sample yields about 110,000 clones, nearly 90% seen once. The sample here was peripheral blood, taken on day 0 of AZD1222 vaccination. The receptors originated from an adult in good health.

The chain employs TRBV9 and TRBJ1-2, with unresolved D. V gave up 4 bases and J gave up 4 bases, with 11 bases separating them. Germline-derived CDR1 and CDR2 are SGDLS and YYNGEE. The CDR3 covers 13 residues. This chain's CDR3 is CASSTRDSYGYTF. In DNA form, the CDR3 reads TGTGCCAGCAGCACTCGGGATTCCTATGGCTACACCTTC. The complete variable domain, with remaining parts taken from reference TRBV9 and TRBJ1-2, reads DSGVTQTPKHLITATGQRVTLRCSPRSGDLSVYWYQQSLDQGLQFLIQYYNGEERAKGNILERFSAQQFPDLHSELNLSSLELGDSALYFCASSTRDSYGYTFGSGTRLTVV.

This clone occurred once. This chain connects TRBV9 to TRBJ1-2; perhaps TRBD1 as D (5 bases). V lost 0 bases and J lost 4, with 10 bases in between. Germline CDR1 is SGDLS and CDR2 is YYNGEE. The CDR3 consists of 14 residues. This chain's CDR3 is CASSVGDGFYGYTF. In nucleotides, the CDR3 is TGTGCCAGCAGCGTAGGGGACGGCTTCTATGGCTACACCTTC. The complete variable domain, with remaining parts taken from reference TRBV9 and TRBJ1-2, reads DSGVTQTPKHLITATGQRVTLRCSPRSGDLSVYWYQQSLDQGLQFLIQYYNGEERAKGNILERFSAQQFPDLHSELNLSSLELGDSALYFCASSVGDGFYGYTFGSGTRLTVV.

The chain links TRBV5-1 to TRBJ1-1; 7 nucleotides align to TRBD1. With V trimmed by 5 bases and J by 3 bases, 4 bases remained unmatched. The CDR3 is 13 residues long. The germline CDR1 and CDR2 sequences are SGHRS and YFSETQ. CDR3 in DNA: TGCGCCAGCAGAGCGGGACAGTACACTGAAGCTTTCTTT. This translates into CASRAGQYTEAFF.

The V and J genes are TRBV7-8 and TRBJ1-1; D is perhaps TRBD1 (5 bases). This CDR3 is built from 15 residues. V was cut by 6 bases and J by 1 base, with 15 bases left in between. CDR1 and CDR2 (germline): SGHVS, FQNEAQ. The CDR3 region is CASRPLDGGNTEAFF. The CDR3 nucleotides read TGTGCCAGCAGACCCCTTGACGGGGGGAACACTGAAGCTTTCTTT.

The chain's CDR3 is CASSLAGSNQPQHF. CDR3 DNA sequence: TGCGCCAGCAGCTTGGCCGGCAGCAATCAGCCCCAGCATTTT. V and J are TRBV5-1 and TRBJ1-5; D ambiguous. This CDR3 has 14 residues. The V end was cut by 0 bases, the J end by 1 base, with 5 bases between. Germline V gene lookup returns CDR1 SGHRS and CDR2 YFSETQ.

The DNA of the CDR3 is TGTGCCAGCAGCGGGACAGGGGGGTTATTGACCGGGGAGCTGTTTTTT. It is translated as CASSGTGGLLTGELFF. The rearrangement uses TRBV7-2 and TRBJ2-2; 11 bases are shared with TRBD1. This CDR3 region has 16 residues. Germline-derived CDR1 and CDR2 are SGHTA and FQGNSA. J lost 5 bases, V lost 5 bases, and 7 bases had no gene match.

V is TRBV6-2 or TRBV6-3 and J is TRBJ2-3; D could derive from TRBD1 or TRBD2 (7 bases each). The length of the CDR3 is 15 residues. Deletions cut 2 bases from V and 4 bases from J, with 13 bases between. Germline V CDR1 and CDR2: MNHEY, SVGEGT. CDR3 loop: CASSYQGGWADTQYF. Here the CDR3 DNA reads TGTGCCAGCAGTTACCAGGGGGGGTGGGCAGATACGCAGTATTTT.

V is TRBV6-2 or TRBV6-3 and J is TRBJ2-7; D unclear. V was clipped by 3 bases and J by 6 bases, with 12 bases between them. The V gene's germline CDR1 is MNHEY and CDR2 SVGEGT. The CDR3 loop spans 13 amino acids. The CDR3 DNA sequence: TGTGCCAGCAGTTATTGGCAGACCTCCGAGCAGTACTTC. Residues: CASSYWQTSEQYF.

CDR3 coding DNA: TGTGCCAGCAGCTTATGGGGGCCGCCGGGACGGCAGAACCCCCTCCACTTT. It codes for CASSLWGPPGRQNPLHF. This chain connects TRBV7-3 to TRBJ1-6; a possible D gene is TRBD1 (6 bases). CDR1 is SGHTA and CDR2 is FQGTGA in the germline V gene. The CDR3 length is 17 residues. Deletions cut 2 bases from V and 13 bases from J, with 24 bases between.

The V and J genes are TRBV19 and TRBJ2-7; D ambiguous. Germline V gene sequence: CDR1 LNHDA, CDR2 SQIVND (reference sequence). V was clipped by 5 bases and J by 3 bases, with 17 bases between them. The CDR3 sequence is 15 residues long. Written as DNA, the CDR3 is TGTGCCAGTAGTCGAACCCCGAGGCTGAACTACGAGCAGTACTTC. Translated: CASSRTPRLNYEQYF.

The V and J genes are TRBV9 and TRBJ1-1, with a weak D call TRBD1 (6 bases). V lost 0 bases to trimming and J lost 10 bases, with 13 bases between them. From germline, CDR1 is SGDLS and CDR2 YYNGEE. The CDR3 totals 13 residues. DNA of the CDR3: TGTGCCAGCAGCGTAGCTCTTAGGGGGGGAGCTTTCTTT. Its protein product is CASSVALRGGAFF.

This clone was found once. This rearrangement joins TRBV5-6 to TRBJ1-5; 9 positions match TRBD1. Germline V gene sequence: CDR1 SGHDT, CDR2 YYEEEE. The CDR3 covers 16 residues. The trim removed 2 bases at V and 0 bases at J, leaving 3 bases unmatched. CDR3 protein: CASSFGQGNSNQPQHF. The CDR3 region has the DNA TGTGCCAGCAGCTTCGGACAGGGGAATAGCAATCAGCCCCAGCATTTT.

This clone was recorded only once. The V and J genes are TRBV28 and TRBJ1-5, with D unclear. Germline-derived CDR1 and CDR2 are MDHEN and SYDVKM. CDR3 length equals 15 residues. The ends were cut back, 6 bases at V and 6 bases at J, with 18 bases in the middle. The CDR3: CASSQVAQSIQPQHF. The DNA of the CDR3 is TGTGCCAGCAGCCAAGTGGCACAATCGATTCAGCCCCAGCATTTT. The whole variable domain, remainder taken from reference TRBV28 and TRBJ1-5, is DVKVTQSSRYLVKRTGEKVFLECVQDMDHENMFWYRQDPGLGLRLIYFSYDVKMKEKGDIPEGYSVSREKKERFSLILESASTNQTSMYLCASSQVAQSIQPQHFGDGTRLSIL.

J is TRBJ1-1 and V is TRBV6-5; D is undetermined. V was trimmed by 0 bases and J by 6 bases, leaving 8 bases between them. This CDR3 comprises 13 residues. CDR1 MNHEY and CDR2 SVGAGI come from the germline V gene. As DNA, the CDR3 is TGTGCCAGCAGTTACTCCTCGTTTTCTGAAGCTTTCTTT. Residues: CASSYSSFSEAFF.

The chain recombines TRBV5-1 with TRBJ1-1; maybe TRBD1 (5 bases). The V and J ends lost 0 bases and 2 bases respectively, with 17 bases between them. This CDR3 is built from 17 residues. Germline V gene lookup returns CDR1 SGHRS and CDR2 YFSETQ. The CDR3 spells CASSLVAPGLVNTEAFF. CDR3 bases: TGCGCCAGCAGCTTGGTTGCCCCGGGACTGGTAAACACTGAAGCTTTCTTT.

This chain links TRBV6-6 with TRBJ2-5, with D perhaps TRBD1 (6 bases). Trimming removed 8 bases at V and 2 bases at J, with 15 bases between. Germline CDR1 and CDR2: MNHNY and SVGAGI (reference sequence). This CDR3 comprises 14 residues. The CDR3 region is CASSLTGFQETQYF. The CDR3 DNA reads as TGTGCCAGCTCGTTGACAGGCTTTCAAGAGACCCAGTACTTC.

The chain is built from TRBV7-6 and TRBJ2-5, with 8 positions matching TRBD2. V dropped 5 bases and J dropped 8; count of bases not matched to a gene: 10. The CDR3 sequence is 14 residues long. Germline V gives CDR1 SGHVS, CDR2 FNYEAQ. The CDR3 DNA sequence: TGTGCCAGCAGCCACGAGCGGGGGCAACAAACCCAGTACTTC. This translates into CASSHERGQQTQYF. Full variable domain (outside the CDR3, taken from reference TRBV7-6 and TRBJ2-5): GAGVSQSPRYKVTKRGQDVALRCDPISGHVSLYWYRQALGQGPEFLTYFNYEAQQDKSGLPNDRFSAERPEGSISTLTIQRTEQRDSAMYRCASSHERGQQTQYFGPGTRLLVL.

This chain connects TRBV27 to TRBJ2-7, with a tentative D call TRBD1 (6 bases). V was pared by 6 bases and J by 2 bases, with 17 bases between. CDR1 and CDR2 from the germline V gene are MNHEY and SMNVEV (reference sequence). The CDR3 has 15 residues. The CDR3 is CASSVQGSGPYEQYF. The CDR3 DNA follows: TGTGCCAGCAGCGTACAGGGATCGGGCCCCTACGAGCAGTACTTC.

The CDR3 here is CASSVEGQGNSPLHF. The CDR3, as DNA: TGTGCCAGCAGCGTAGAGGGACAGGGGAATTCACCCCTCCACTTT. The chain recombines TRBV9 with TRBJ1-6; 10 positions agree with TRBD1. Germline V lookup: CDR1 SGDLS, CDR2 YYNGEE. The CDR3 is 15 amino acids. Losses at the gene ends were 0 bases for V and 7 bases for J; bases not matched to a gene: 1.

This sequence joins TRBV7-8 and TRBJ1-1; possibly TRBD1 for D (6 bases). The CDR3 loop spans 15 amino acids. The germline V gene has CDR1 SGHVS and CDR2 FQNEAQ. V was trimmed by 3 bases and J by 1 base, leaving 12 bases between them. The CDR3 DNA reads TGTGCCAGCAGCTTCGCGGAGACAGGGAACACTGAAGCTTTCTTT. Amino acid sequence: CASSFAETGNTEAFF.

This clone was seen only once. The V call is TRBV19, the J call TRBJ1-4, with D maybe TRBD1 (5 bases). Germline CDR1 LNHDA, CDR2 SQIVND (reference sequence). This CDR3 comprises 15 residues. The V gene lost 4 bases and the J gene lost 5 bases, with 14 bases spanning the gap. The CDR3 sequence is CASSKFRAGNEKLFF. The CDR3 DNA reads TGTGCCAGTAGTAAGTTCAGGGCCGGGAATGAAAAACTGTTTTTT.

This CDR3 reads CASSPAGAGSYEQYF. CDR3 DNA sequence: TGTGCCAGCAGCCCAGCGGGGGCAGGCTCCTACGAGCAGTACTTC. This chain connects TRBV13 to TRBJ2-7; TRBD2 agrees at 8 bases. Germline trimming cut 5 bases from V and 0 bases from J; bases unmatched to any gene: 6. Germline V gene data show CDR1 as PRHDT and CDR2 as FYEKMQ (reference sequence). The CDR3 runs to 15 residues.

This chain connects TRBV5-1 to TRBJ2-7, with D perhaps matching TRBD2 (5 bases). This CDR3 is 12 amino acids long. CDR1 is SGHRS and CDR2 is YFSETQ in the germline V gene. The V and J ends lost 0 bases and 7 bases respectively, with 8 bases between them. CDR3 sequence reads: CASSLGRGEQYF. The CDR3 region has the DNA TGCGCCAGCAGCTTGGGCCGGGGAGAGCAGTACTTC.

As DNA, the CDR3 is TGCGCCAGCAGCTTGTCGGGGGTCTACGAGCAGTACTTC. Translating it yields CASSLSGVYEQYF. The rearrangement links TRBV5-1 to TRBJ2-7; D perhaps matches TRBD2 (6 bases). V was shortened by 1 base and J by 3 bases, with 8 bases between the two germline ends. The CDR3 has 13 amino acids. Germline loops: CDR1 SGHRS, CDR2 YFSETQ.

The chain is built from TRBV29-1 and TRBJ2-1; TRBD2 agrees at 8 bases. Trimming removed 4 bases from V and 1 base from J; junction bases left unmatched: 6. Germline lookup yields CDR1 SQVTM and CDR2 ANQGSEA. CDR3 length: 15 amino acids. The DNA for the CDR3 is TGCAGCGTTGCGGGGGGGGGAGAATCCTACAATGAGCAGTTCTTC. It encodes CSVAGGGESYNEQFF.

The V call is TRBV11-3, the J call TRBJ2-7; 14 bases match TRBD2. V was pared by 5 bases and J by 7 bases, with 7 bases of the junction left unmatched. The CDR3 has 15 residues. CDR1 is SGHNT and CDR2 is YENEEA in the germline V gene. CDR3 loop: CASSHGTSGRGEQYV. CDR3 bases: TGTGCCAGCAGCCACGGGACTAGCGGGAGAGGGGAGCAGTACGTC.

About this clone itself: The junction departs from the called germline gene at one end, perhaps through a read error. The chain uses TRBV11-3 and TRBJ2-1, with D perhaps matching TRBD1 or TRBD2 (6 bases each). The CDR3 runs 16 residues. The germline CDR1 and CDR2 sequences are SGHNT and YENEEA. The CDR3 sequence is CASSLDGTSDRNGQFF. CDR3 DNA sequence: TGTGCCAGCAGCTTAGATGGGACTTCAGACAGGAATGGGCAGTTCTTC.

The V call is TRBV5-5, the J call TRBJ2-7, with D unclear. The CDR3 is made up of 15 amino acids. V shed 3 bases and J shed 0 bases, with 13 bases lying between them. Germline V lookup: CDR1 SGHKS, CDR2 YYEKEE (reference sequence). The CDR3 sequence is CASSSEGFGSYEQYV. The CDR3 bases are TGTGCCAGCAGCTCGGAAGGATTCGGCTCCTACGAGCAGTACGTC.

V is TRBV6-5 and J is TRBJ2-3; possibly TRBD2 for D (5 bases). This CDR3 region has 11 residues. Trimming removed 8 bases from V and 6 bases from J, with 9 bases in between. The germline V gene encodes CDR1 MNHEY and CDR2 SVGAGI. CDR3 region: CASRTADTQYF. The CDR3, as DNA: TGTGCCAGCCGGACTGCGGATACGCAGTATTTT.

The chain joins TRBV7-9 to TRBJ2-3; 8 bases map to TRBD2. The V gene's germline CDR1 is SEHNR and CDR2 FQNEAQ (reference sequence). The CDR3 loop spans 16 amino acids. The V and J ends lost 5 bases and 2 bases, in that order; junction bases with no gene match: 9. In nucleotides, the CDR3 is TGTGCCAGCAGCCTTTCGACTAGCGAATACACAGATACGCAGTATTTT. Translated: CASSLSTSEYTDTQYF.